This T cell receptor beta chain was observed in a study of T cell responses to AZD1222 COVID-19 vaccine. Study observations and caveats: An increase in Spike-specific TCR breadth and depth was observed after two AZD1222 doses. There were mostly white British donors and more females than males, and clonal diversity was possibly underestimated.

The CDR3 loop spans 15 amino acids. Trimming shortened V by 5 bases and J by 0 bases, and 11 bases separated the two germline ends. CDR1 and CDR2 (germline): SGHTA, FQGNSA. On this clone itself: Its antigen is not identified.

Some clones are missing from TCRdb's copy, which holds only in-frame ones; the method was immunoSEQ multiplex PCR. The table includes about 180,000 clones, roughly 93% detected once. This TCR was recovered from an adult who received the MenACWY meningococcal vaccine as a control. The V call is TRBV7-2, the J call TRBJ1-5; D may be TRBD1 (5 bases). The specimen was peripheral blood, collected 28 days after the second dose of the MenACWY control vaccine. The CDR3 nucleotides are TGTGCCAGCAGCCCTCCCGGGACTAGCAATCAGCCCCAGCATTTT. It encodes CASSPPGTSNQPQHF.